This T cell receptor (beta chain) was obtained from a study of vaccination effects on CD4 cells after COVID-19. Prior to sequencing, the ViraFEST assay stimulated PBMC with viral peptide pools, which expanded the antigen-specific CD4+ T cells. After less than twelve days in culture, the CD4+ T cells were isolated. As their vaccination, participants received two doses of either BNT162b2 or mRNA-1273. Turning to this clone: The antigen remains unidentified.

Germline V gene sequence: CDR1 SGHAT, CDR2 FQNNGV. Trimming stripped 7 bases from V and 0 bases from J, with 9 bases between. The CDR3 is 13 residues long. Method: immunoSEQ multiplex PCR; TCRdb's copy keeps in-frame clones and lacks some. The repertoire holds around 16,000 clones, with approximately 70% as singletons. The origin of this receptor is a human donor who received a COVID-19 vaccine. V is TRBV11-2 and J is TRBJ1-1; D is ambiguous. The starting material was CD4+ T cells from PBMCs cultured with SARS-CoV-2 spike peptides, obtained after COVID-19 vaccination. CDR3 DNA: TGTGCCAGCACCTTCCTCATGAACACTGAAGCTTTCTTT. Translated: CASTFLMNTEAFF.